Each of the 24 T cell receptor beta chains below was sequenced from the same sample in a study of cytomegalovirus exposure and HLA in healthy donors. Primers for the PCR totalled 60 Vbeta and 13 Jbeta. Produced via immunoSEQ multiplex PCR; TCRdb's table is partial and in-frame only. Among about 110,000 clones, roughly 70% were seen once, and the ten largest hold 2.5% to 3%. Sample: PBMCs. Receptor source: a male donor in good health and CMV-seropositive.

This chain connects TRBV27 to TRBJ2-1; TRBD2 aligns across 9 bases. CDR1 MNHEY and CDR2 SMNVEV come from the germline V gene (reference sequence). The CDR3 length is 18 residues. The V segment lost 3 bases and the J segment 8 bases; nucleotides outside the gene matches: 17. Written as DNA, the CDR3 is TGTGCCAGCAGTTTCGGGCCTCCGCTGGTAGCGGGGGTATATGAGCAGTTCTTC. This gives the protein CASSFGPPLVAGVYEQFF.

This chain links TRBV9 with TRBJ2-7; 12 bases are a match to TRBD1. CDR3 length equals 17 residues. With 3 bases clipped from V and 5 bases from J, the junction kept 12 bases outside the gene matches. Germline V gene data show CDR1 as SGDLS and CDR2 as YYNGEE. The CDR3 here is CASSGTGTGGPRDEQYF. For the CDR3, the DNA is TGTGCCAGCAGCGGCACCGGGACAGGGGGCCCCAGGGACGAGCAGTACTTC.

The J gene is TRBJ2-5, the V gene TRBV29-1; 7 nucleotides align to TRBD1. The CDR3 runs to 12 residues. CDR1 is SQVTM, CDR2 ANQGSEA, per germline. The V segment lost 4 bases and the J segment 4 bases; nucleotides outside the gene matches: 3. The CDR3 sequence is CSVAQGPETQYF. The CDR3 DNA reads as TGCAGCGTTGCACAGGGGCCAGAGACCCAGTACTTC.

The genes are TRBV6-5 and TRBJ1-3, with D perhaps matching TRBD1 (6 bases). Germline CDR1 reads MNHEY; CDR2 reads SVGAGI. The CDR3 is made up of 16 amino acids. V lost 2 bases, J lost 0 bases, and 11 bases lay in between. This chain's CDR3 is CASSYLRRGSGNTIYF. CDR3 in DNA: TGTGCCAGCAGTTACCTGCGCAGGGGCTCTGGAAACACCATATATTTT.

The chain is built from TRBV4-1 and TRBJ2-1; D gene uncertain. The length of the CDR3 is 16 residues. Germline V gene lookup returns CDR1 MGHRA and CDR2 YSYEKL. Trimming cost V 4 bases and J 12 bases, with 25 bases left between them. CDR3 sequence: CASSPSPTELTSGQFF. In DNA form, the CDR3 reads TGCGCCAGCAGCCCAAGCCCGACGGAGTTGACCAGTGGGCAGTTCTTC.

CDR3 DNA sequence: TGTGCCAGTAGCGTCGAGCGGGGACGATATCAGCCCCAGCATTTT. Encoded protein: CASSVERGRYQPQHF. The chain joins TRBV19 to TRBJ1-5; a weak D match, TRBD1 (5 bases). V shed 6 bases and J shed 5 bases, with 17 bases lying between them. The CDR3 loop spans 15 amino acids. Germline assignment: CDR1 LNHDA and CDR2 SQIVND (reference sequence).

The chain joins TRBV7-9 to TRBJ2-7; D is possibly TRBD1 (5 bases). The length of the CDR3 is 14 residues. Germline V gene lookup returns CDR1 SEHNR and CDR2 FQNEAQ (reference sequence). The V gene lost 1 base and the J gene lost 3 bases, with 10 bases spanning the gap. The CDR3 nucleotides are TGTGCCAGCAGCTTAGTGAGACAGTACTACGAGCAGTACTTC. The encoded protein is CASSLVRQYYEQYF.

In this sample, this clone turned up a few times. The genes are TRBV6-5 and TRBJ2-1, with a tentative D call TRBD1 (6 bases). Germline lookup yields CDR1 MNHEY and CDR2 SVGAGI. The CDR3 totals 12 residues. Deletions cut 5 bases from V and 7 bases from J, with 9 bases between. The CDR3 reads CASSLQGNEQFF. CDR3 DNA: TGTGCCAGCAGTCTACAGGGAAATGAGCAGTTCTTC.

The chain combines TRBV13 with TRBJ2-1; TRBD1 might be the D (5 bases). The CDR3 spans 15 residues. The ends were cut back, 5 bases at V and 5 bases at J, with 16 bases in the middle. Germline CDR1 reads PRHDT; CDR2 reads FYEKMQ (reference sequence). This CDR3 is CASSPRPSGNNEQFF. Here the CDR3 DNA reads TGTGCCAGCAGCCCACGGCCGTCAGGGAACAATGAGCAGTTCTTC.

This clone was picked up one time. The rearrangement links TRBV25-1 to TRBJ2-1; 9 positions agree with TRBD2. J gave up 3 bases and V 3 bases, and 3 bases lay outside the gene matches. This CDR3 contains 15 residues. From germline, CDR1 is MGHDK and CDR2 SYGVNS. The CDR3 DNA follows: TGTGCCAGCAGTGATGCTAGCGGGGACTACAATGAGCAGTTCTTC. Residues: CASSDASGDYNEQFF.

The chain links TRBV19 to TRBJ1-2; 9 bases fit TRBD1. Germline lookup yields CDR1 LNHDA and CDR2 SQIVND (reference sequence). Unmatched junction bases numbered 12, after V lost 4 bases and J lost 6 bases. The CDR3 is 16 residues long. CDR3 in amino acids: CASSKFETGGRNGYTF. CDR3 nucleotides: TGTGCCAGTAGTAAGTTTGAGACAGGGGGAAGGAATGGCTACACCTTC.

The chain couples TRBV7-9 to TRBJ1-4; D gene unclear. The length of the CDR3 is 15 residues. V lost 5 bases and J lost 3, with 13 bases in between. In germline, CDR1 is SEHNR, CDR2 FQNEAQ (reference sequence). This CDR3 reads CASSPTMAPNEKLFF. CDR3 DNA sequence: TGTGCCAGCAGCCCAACGATGGCCCCTAATGAAAAACTGTTTTTT.

The chain uses TRBV28 and TRBJ1-5; D unclear. Trimming cost V 9 bases and J 6 bases, with 12 bases left between them. The CDR3 loop spans 12 amino acids. Germline values: CDR1 MDHEN, CDR2 SYDVKM. The CDR3 spells CASRVPFQPQHF. CDR3 DNA: TGTGCCAGTCGTGTCCCTTTTCAGCCCCAGCATTTT.

The CDR3 reads CASSLTSVWETQYF. The CDR3 DNA sequence: TGTGCCAGCAGCTTGACTAGCGTATGGGAGACCCAGTACTTC. The V gene is TRBV5-4, the J gene TRBJ2-5, with 7 bases lining up with TRBD2. The germline CDR1 and CDR2 sequences are SGHNT and YYREEE (reference sequence). The CDR3 sequence is 14 residues long. The V gene end was trimmed by 1 base and the J gene end by 5 bases; junction bases not matched to a gene: 5.

This chain links TRBV4-3 with TRBJ2-7; D gene ambiguous. The V end was cut by 2 bases, the J end by 7 bases, with 12 bases between. Germline CDR1 and CDR2: LGHNA and YSLEER. The CDR3 is made up of 13 amino acids. The DNA for the CDR3 is TGCGCCAGCAGCCAAATCGGATCCGGGGAGCAGTACTTC. Amino acids: CASSQIGSGEQYF.

In its sample, this clone was seen once. V gene TRBV6-6 combines with J gene TRBJ2-7, with D tentatively TRBD2 (5 bases). The CDR3 length is 15 residues. Trimming removed 5 bases from V and 3 bases from J, with 17 bases in between. Germline lookup yields CDR1 MNHNY and CDR2 SVGAGI (reference sequence). CDR3 sequence: CASSLSGETNYEQYF. DNA of the CDR3: TGTGCCAGCAGTCTCTCTGGGGAGACCAACTACGAGCAGTACTTC.

The chain links TRBV6-6 to TRBJ2-5, with a possible D match to TRBD1 (6 bases). Germline V gives CDR1 MNHNY, CDR2 SVGAGI (reference sequence). The ends were cut back, 2 bases at V and 4 bases at J, with 14 bases in the middle. The CDR3 has 15 amino acids. The CDR3 coding sequence is TGTGCCAGCAGTTACGGCCAGGGGCGTGGAGAGACCCAGTACTTC. Protein sequence: CASSYGQGRGETQYF.

The rearrangement uses TRBV28 and TRBJ2-3; D ambiguous. From germline, CDR1 is MDHEN and CDR2 SYDVKM. The ends were cut back, 6 bases at V and 5 bases at J, with 18 bases in the middle. The CDR3 is 15 amino acids. CDR3 amino acids: CASSPREIRRDTQYF. CDR3 bases: TGTGCCAGCAGCCCGCGAGAGATACGGAGAGATACGCAGTATTTT.

This clone was seen a handful of times. The chain has TRBV5-6 and TRBJ2-7; 8 bases are shared with TRBD1. The germline gives CDR1 SGHDT, CDR2 YYEEEE. The CDR3 consists of 13 residues. V lost 7 bases to trimming and J lost 8 bases; unmatched junction nucleotides: 11. The CDR3 DNA reads TGTGCCAGCGGCAGTGGACAGGGCCTAAAGCAGTACTTC. The encoded protein is CASGSGQGLKQYF.

The V gene is TRBV28, the J gene TRBJ1-1, with no clear D. V lost 4 bases to trimming and J lost 1 base, with 10 bases between them. The germline CDR1 and CDR2 sequences are MDHEN and SYDVKM. The CDR3 has 14 amino acids. DNA for the CDR3: TGTGCCAGCAGTTCCCCCGTCCCGAACACTGAAGCTTTCTTT. Protein product: CASSSPVPNTEAFF.

This clone was counted between two and nine times. The chain couples TRBV15 to TRBJ1-4; 10 nucleotides align to TRBD1. V was pared by 2 bases and J by 8 bases, with 5 bases of the junction left unmatched. The length of the CDR3 is 15 residues. Germline CDR1 LNHNV, CDR2 YYDKDF (reference sequence). The CDR3 DNA sequence: TGTGCCACCAGCAGACCCGGGACAGGGGAAGAAAAACTGTTTTTT. Translation: CATSRPGTGEEKLFF.

With respect to this clone: At one boundary the junction diverges from the germline segment, which might be a read error. This sequence joins TRBV7-9 and TRBJ1-5; D remains unclear. CDR1 is SEHNR and CDR2 is FQNEAQ in the germline V gene (reference sequence). The CDR3 spans 12 residues. CDR3 bases: TGTTCCAGCAGCTCGGGGAGACAGCCCCAGCATTTT. This translates into CSSSSGRQPQHF. The full variable domain, with the rest looked up from reference TRBV7-9 and TRBJ1-5, is DTGVSQNPRHKITKRGQNVTFRCDPISEHNRLYWYRQTLGQGPEFLTYFQNEAQLEKSRLLSDRFSAERPKGSFSTLEIQRTEQGDSAMYLCSSSSGRQPQHFGDGTRLSIL.

This clone was observed a few times. The J gene is TRBJ2-3, the V gene TRBV15; D not certain. The CDR3 spans 12 residues. In germline, CDR1 is LNHNV, CDR2 YYDKDF (reference sequence). The V end lost 0 bases, the J end lost 6 bases, and 4 bases lay between the germline ends. CDR3 DNA sequence: TGTGCCACCAGCAGAGAGCAGGATACGCAGTATTTT. Protein sequence: CATSREQDTQYF.

J is TRBJ1-5 and V is TRBV2; perhaps TRBD1 as D (6 bases). V lost 6 bases and J 1 base, leaving 10 bases between the germline ends. Germline values: CDR1 SNHLY, CDR2 FYNNEI. This CDR3 region has 14 residues. The CDR3 sequence: CASSFGGSNQPQHF. CDR3 DNA sequence: TGTGCCAGCAGCTTTGGGGGCAGCAATCAGCCCCAGCATTTT.